This is a list of T cell receptor beta chains from one sample in a study of T cell responses to AZD1222 COVID-19 vaccine. Sequencing was performed with immunoSEQ multiplex PCR; in TCRdb, only in-frame clones are kept and a portion is missing. The table shows around 200,000 clones, with approximately 90% occurring only once. This specimen consisted of peripheral blood, obtained on day 0 of AZD1222 vaccination. The source of these receptors is an adult in good health. Both conserved end residues are part of each CDR3. D genes are given only for firm matches. Rows may omit the clone size; those that give it use once, few, many or a size class.

TRBD1	TRBV4-2	TRBJ1-1	-	TGTGCCAGCAGCCAGGCGACGGGACAGGGGGTACCTGAAGCTTTCTTT	CASSQATGQGVPEAFF
-	TRBV28	TRBJ2-7	-	TGTGCCAGCAGTTTAGTGGGCGGCCTCTACGAGCAGTACTTC	CASSLVGGLYEQYF
TRBD1	TRBV10-2	TRBJ2-7	-	TGCGCCAGCCAGGGGACAGGGTCTGCCTACGAGCAGTACTTC	CASQGTGSAYEQYF
-	TRBV7-2	TRBJ1-6	-	TGTGCCAGCAGCTCCCATCCTTGGGCAGGGGAAGGTTCACCCCTCCACTTT	CASSSHPWAGEGSPLHF
TRBD1	TRBV19	TRBJ1-5	-	TGTGCCAGTAGTCGGGACAGCATCAATCAGCCCCAGCATTTT	CASSRDSINQPQHF
-	TRBV4-1	TRBJ2-7	-	TGCGCCAGCAGCCAAGAAGTGTCCTACGAGCAGTACTTC	CASSQEVSYEQYF
TRBD2	TRBV27	TRBJ2-7	-	TGTGCCAGCAGTTTATGGGGGCCACTAGCGGAGAGCTCCTACGAGCAGTACTTC	CASSLWGPLAESSYEQYF
-	TRBV6-2/TRBV6-3	TRBJ2-3	-	TGTGCCAGCAGTAGCTGGACTGACACAGATACGCAGTATTTT	CASSSWTDTDTQYF
-	TRBV5-1	TRBJ2-7	once	TGCGCCAGCAGCTTGGGGCGTCCCTACGAGCAGTACTTC	CASSLGRPYEQYF
-	TRBV5-1	TRBJ2-2	once	TGCGCCAGCAGCTTGTCGGGACTCAGGAGAAACACCGGGGAGCTGTTTTTT	CASSLSGLRRNTGELFF
TRBD1	TRBV25-1	TRBJ2-7	-	TGTGCCAGCAGTGACTATGGACAGGGCTCCTACGAGCAGTACTTC	CASSDYGQGSYEQYF
-	TRBV5-4	TRBJ1-5	-	TGTGCCACTAAGGACGGGCATAGCAATCAGCCCCAGCATTTT	CATKDGHSNQPQHF
-	TRBV7-9	TRBJ2-5	-	TGTGCCAGCAGCCCCCGGGAAGCGGAGCCGAGGGAGACCCAGTACTTC	CASSPREAEPRETQYF
-	TRBV5-6	TRBJ1-1	-	TGTGCCAGCAGCTTAACGCCAAGGGTTGAAACTGAAGCTTTCTTT	CASSLTPRVETEAFF
-	TRBV5-1	TRBJ1-2	-	TGCGCCAGCAGCGATCCCAGGGGAGGAGGTCTGGATGGCTACACCTTC	CASSDPRGGGLDGYTF
-	TRBV6-2/TRBV6-3	TRBJ1-5	-	TGTGCCAGCAGTAAGGGACACCCGAGCAATCAGCCCCAGCATTTT	CASSKGHPSNQPQHF
-	TRBV25-1	TRBJ1-2	-	TGTGCCAGCAGTGAGGGGGCTTATGGCTACACCTTC	CASSEGAYGYTF
-	TRBV18	TRBJ1-1	-	TGTGCCAGCTCACCTTCTCAAGGGGTGGCGCGGGAGAACACTGAAGCTTTCTTT	CASSPSQGVARENTEAFF
TRBD1	TRBV11-3	TRBJ2-1	-	TGTGCCAGCAGCTTCCAGGGGGCCTACAATGAGCAGTTCTTC	CASSFQGAYNEQFF
-	TRBV11-2	TRBJ2-4	once	TGTGCCAGCAGCTCCCCCCGCAGAACCAAAAACATTCAGTACTTC	CASSSPRRTKNIQYF
TRBD1	TRBV4-2	TRBJ1-3	-	TGTGCCAGCAGCCAGAGACAGGGGGCCCCAGGCTCTGGAAACACCATATATTTT	CASSQRQGAPGSGNTIYF
-	TRBV29-1	TRBJ1-2	-	TGCAGCGTCGATGGGGACTATGGCTACACCTTC	CSVDGDYGYTF
-	TRBV28	TRBJ2-3	-	TGTGCCAGCAGTTTATCCCGAGCCGACACAGATACGCAGTATTTT	CASSLSRADTDTQYF
TRBD1	TRBV7-2	TRBJ1-5	-	TGTGCCAGCAGCCGCCGGACAGGGGCAGATCAGCCCCAGCATTTT	CASSRRTGADQPQHF
TRBD2	TRBV27	TRBJ2-1	-	TGTGCCAGCAGTGAGCGGGGGGGCCGAAATGAGCAGTTCTTC	CASSERGGRNEQFF
-	TRBV5-5	TRBJ2-2	-	TGTGCCAGCAGTTTTGGGGGGGCGAGGTCCGGGGAGCTGTTTTTT	CASSFGGARSGELFF
-	TRBV3-1/TRBV3-2	TRBJ1-3	-	TGTGCCAGCAGCCAAGATTATACTGGAAACACCATATATTTT	CASSQDYTGNTIYF
-	TRBV19	TRBJ1-5	-	TGTGCCAGTAGTATACGGGACAGCAATCAGCCCCAGCATTTT	CASSIRDSNQPQHF
TRBD2	TRBV19	TRBJ2-3	-	TGTGCCAGTAGTATAACTAGCGGAGCCCGCACAGATACGCAGTATTTT	CASSITSGARTDTQYF
-	TRBV12-3/TRBV12-4	TRBJ2-3	-	TGTGCCAGCATTCAGGGAGATACGCAGTATTTT	CASIQGDTQYF
-	TRBV7-9	TRBJ2-5	few	TGTGCCTCCACGCGGTCCCCCCAAGAGACCCAGTACTTC	CASTRSPQETQYF
TRBD1	TRBV7-2	TRBJ1-5	-	TGTGCCAGCAGCTTCGGACAGGGGGCTAGTAGCAATCAGCCCCAGCATTTT	CASSFGQGASSNQPQHF
TRBD1	TRBV7-2	TRBJ1-4	-	TGTGCCAGCAGATTACAGGGGCCTAATGAAAAACTGTTTTTT	CASRLQGPNEKLFF
TRBD2	TRBV9	TRBJ2-2	once	TGTGCCAGCAGCGTAACGTCTCCCACTCGCGGGAGCGGCGGGGAGCTGTTTTTT	CASSVTSPTRGSGGELFF
TRBD1	TRBV27	TRBJ1-2	-	TGTGCCAGCAGTCCGACAGGGGTGTCCGGCTACACCTTC	CASSPTGVSGYTF
-	TRBV10-3	TRBJ1-1	-	TGTGCCATCAGCCACAGTGCCCTCACTGAAGCTTTCTTT	CAISHSALTEAFF
-	TRBV21-1	TRBJ2-1	once	TGTGCCAGCAGCCGCGTATCCGGACAGGGCTACAATGAGCAGTTCTTC	CASSRVSGQGYNEQFF
-	TRBV9	TRBJ2-1	-	TGTGCCAGCAGCCCCCGACTAGAACCACGGACCTACAATGAGCAGTTCTTC	CASSPRLEPRTYNEQFF
TRBD2	TRBV2	TRBJ2-5	-	TGTGCCAGCAGCCCCGGGACTAGCGGGGGGGCAGGAGAGACCCAGTACTTC	CASSPGTSGGAGETQYF
TRBD1	TRBV7-2	TRBJ2-1	-	TGTGCCAGCAGCTTAGAAGGGGACAGACGCTTCTACAATGAGCAGTTCTTC	CASSLEGDRRFYNEQFF
TRBD2	TRBV28	TRBJ2-7	-	TGTGCCACCTTGGGGACTAGCGGGAATCGTTACGAGCAGTACTTC	CATLGTSGNRYEQYF
-	TRBV3-1/TRBV3-2	TRBJ2-7	-	TGTGCCAGCAAGAGGGACGACTACGAGCAGTACTTC	CASKRDDYEQYF
-	TRBV6-2/TRBV6-3	TRBJ2-2	-	TGTGCCAGCAGTTACGTTCGGGAGCTGTTTTTT	CASSYVRELFF
TRBD2	TRBV5-6	TRBJ2-7	-	TGTGCCAGCAGCTCGCGGGGGACTTACTACGAGCAGTACTTC	CASSSRGTYYEQYF
TRBD1	TRBV5-6	TRBJ1-3	-	TGTGCCAGCTCCGCGCGGACAGGGGGGGACACCATATATTTT	CASSARTGGDTIYF
-	TRBV3-1/TRBV3-2	TRBJ1-1	-	TGTGCCAGCAGCCAAGAAATGGGGGGGAGCACTGAAGCTTTCTTT	CASSQEMGGSTEAFF